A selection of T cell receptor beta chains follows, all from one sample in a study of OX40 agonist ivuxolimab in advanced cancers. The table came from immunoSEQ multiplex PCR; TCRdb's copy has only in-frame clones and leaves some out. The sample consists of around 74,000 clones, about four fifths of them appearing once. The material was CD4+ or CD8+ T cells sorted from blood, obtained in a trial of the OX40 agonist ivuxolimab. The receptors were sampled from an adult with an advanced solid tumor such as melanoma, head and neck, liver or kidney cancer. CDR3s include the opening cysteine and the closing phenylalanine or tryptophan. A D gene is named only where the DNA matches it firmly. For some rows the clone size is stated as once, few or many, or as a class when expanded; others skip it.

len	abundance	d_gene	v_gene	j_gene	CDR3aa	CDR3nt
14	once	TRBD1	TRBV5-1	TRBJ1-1	CASSFHRGGTEAFF	TGCGCCAGCAGCTTCCACAGGGGTGGAACTGAAGCTTTCTTT
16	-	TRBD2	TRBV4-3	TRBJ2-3	CASSQEGKRGTNTQYF	TGCGCCAGCAGCCAGGAGGGTAAGCGGGGCACAAATACGCAGTATTTT
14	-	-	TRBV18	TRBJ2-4	CASSPSGRDSIQYF	TGTGCCAGCTCACCAAGCGGAAGGGATAGCATTCAGTACTTC
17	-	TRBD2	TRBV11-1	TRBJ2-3	CASSLGGSTAFTDTQYF	TGTGCCAGCAGCCTCGGGGGGTCGACAGCATTCACAGATACGCAGTATTTT
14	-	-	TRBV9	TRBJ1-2	CASSVDADNYGYTF	TGTGCCAGCAGCGTAGACGCTGATAACTATGGCTACACCTTC
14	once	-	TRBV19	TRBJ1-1	CASHRETGNTEAFF	TGTGCCAGCCACAGGGAGACGGGAAACACTGAAGCTTTCTTT
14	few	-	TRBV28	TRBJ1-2	CASSSTGRAYGYTF	TGTGCCAGCAGTTCCACCGGACGGGCCTATGGCTACACCTTC
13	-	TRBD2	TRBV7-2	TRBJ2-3	CATGLAHSDTQYF	TGTGCCACGGGACTAGCCCATTCAGATACGCAGTATTTT
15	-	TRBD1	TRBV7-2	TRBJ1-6	CASSLGGGLNSPLHF	TGTGCCAGCAGCTTAGGAGGGGGCCTTAATTCACCCCTCCACTTT
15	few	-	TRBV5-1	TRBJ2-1	CASSLGNTGYNEQFF	TGCGCCAGCAGCCTAGGCAATACAGGGTACAATGAGCAGTTCTTC
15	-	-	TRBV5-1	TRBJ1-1	CASSQLGGGPTEAFF	TGCGCCAGCAGCCAACTTGGGGGGGGCCCCACTGAAGCTTTCTTT
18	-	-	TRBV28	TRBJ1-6	CASSLPTRVPEPNSPLHF	TGTGCCAGCAGTTTACCTACTAGGGTCCCAGAACCCAATTCACCCCTCCACTTT
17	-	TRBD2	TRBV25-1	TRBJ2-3	CASSEPGTSGHTDTQYF	TGTGCCAGCAGTGAGCCCGGGACTAGCGGACACACAGATACGCAGTATTTT
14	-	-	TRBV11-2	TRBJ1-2	CASTLGLSNYGYTF	TGTGCCAGCACCCTGGGGCTATCTAACTATGGCTACACCTTC
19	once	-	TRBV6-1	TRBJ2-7	CASSDSILLGRPNSYEQYF	TGTGCCAGCAGTGATTCGATCCTCCTTGGCAGACCTAACTCCTACGAGCAGTACTTC
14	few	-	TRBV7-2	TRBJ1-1	CASSLLLGQTQAFF	TGTGCCAGCAGCTTGCTCTTAGGCCAAACCCAAGCTTTCTTT
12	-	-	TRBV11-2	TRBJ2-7	CASSSLLYEQYF	TGTGCCAGCAGCTCCCTATTATACGAGCAGTACTTC
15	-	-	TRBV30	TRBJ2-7	CAWSVGLLSSYEQYF	TGTGCCTGGAGTGTGGGACTTCTGAGCTCCTACGAGCAGTACTTC
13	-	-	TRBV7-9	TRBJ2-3	CASSLHSTDTQYF	TGTGCCAGCAGCTTACACAGCACAGATACGCAGTATTTT
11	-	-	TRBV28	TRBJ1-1	CASTFNTEAFF	TGTGCCAGCACCTTTAACACTGAAGCTTTCTTT
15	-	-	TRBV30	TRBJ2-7	CAWTPSYERAYEQYF	TGTGCCTGGACCCCCTCATACGAGAGAGCCTACGAGCAGTACTTC
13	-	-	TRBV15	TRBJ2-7	CATSRDWGGEQYF	TGTGCCACCAGCAGAGATTGGGGCGGAGAGCAGTACTTC
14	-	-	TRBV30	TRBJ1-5	CAWSPGSGNQPQHF	TGTGCCTGGAGTCCGGGAAGTGGCAATCAGCCCCAGCATTTT
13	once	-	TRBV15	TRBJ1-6	CATSREVNSPLHF	TGTGCCACCAGCAGAGAAGTGAACTCACCCCTCCACTTT
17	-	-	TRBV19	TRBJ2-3	CASSIAARGTSTDTQYF	TGTGCCAGTAGTATAGCGGCTAGAGGGACTAGCACAGATACGCAGTATTTT
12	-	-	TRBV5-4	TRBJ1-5	CASSLDQQPQHF	TGTGCCAGCAGCTTGGATCAGCAGCCCCAGCATTTT
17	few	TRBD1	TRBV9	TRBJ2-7	CASSSPPGTAEPNEQYF	TGTGCCAGCAGCTCGCCCCCCGGGACAGCCGAGCCTAACGAGCAGTACTTC
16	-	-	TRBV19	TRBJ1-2	CASRDRFRTLNYGYTF	TGTGCCAGTAGGGACCGGTTTCGGACTTTGAACTATGGCTACACCTTC
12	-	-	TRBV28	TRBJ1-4	CASTLSSGKLFF	TGTGCCAGCACCCTTAGTAGTGGGAAACTGTTTTTT
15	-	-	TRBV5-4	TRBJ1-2	CASSLGGGTFYGYTF	TGTGCCAGCAGCTTGGGGGGAGGGACCTTCTATGGCTACACCTTC
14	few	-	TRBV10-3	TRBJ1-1	CAISETPGKTEAFF	TGTGCCATCAGTGAAACGCCGGGGAAGACTGAAGCTTTCTTT
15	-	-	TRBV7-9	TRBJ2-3	CASSLALRRTDTQYF	TGTGCCAGCAGCTTAGCGCTTAGGCGCACAGATACGCAGTATTTT
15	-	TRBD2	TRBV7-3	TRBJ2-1	CASGPGGPLANEQFF	TGTGCCAGCGGCCCGGGAGGGCCGCTGGCAAATGAGCAGTTCTTC
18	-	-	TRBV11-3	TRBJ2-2	CASSLWRPGLRNTGELFF	TGTGCCAGCAGCTTATGGCGTCCGGGGTTAAGAAACACCGGGGAGCTGTTTTTT
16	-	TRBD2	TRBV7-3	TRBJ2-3	CASSPFSGRATDTQYF	TGTGCCAGCAGCCCTTTTAGCGGGAGGGCAACAGATACGCAGTATTTT
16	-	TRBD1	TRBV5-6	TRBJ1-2	CASSLAGGGQGFGYTF	TGTGCCAGCAGCTTGGCGGGAGGGGGACAGGGTTTCGGCTACACCTTC
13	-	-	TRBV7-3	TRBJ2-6	CASSRSGANVLTF	TGTGCCAGCAGCCGATCTGGGGCCAACGTCCTGACTTTC
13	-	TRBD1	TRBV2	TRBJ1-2	CASSGQGYYGYTF	TGTGCCAGCAGCGGACAGGGGTACTATGGCTACACCTTC
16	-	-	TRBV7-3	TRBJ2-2	CASSLSRGVNTGELFF	TGTGCCAGCAGCTTAAGCCGTGGGGTTAACACCGGGGAGCTGTTTTTT
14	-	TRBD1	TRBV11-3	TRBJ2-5	CASSLAQGAETQYF	TGTGCCAGCAGCTTGGCACAGGGGGCAGAGACCCAGTACTTC
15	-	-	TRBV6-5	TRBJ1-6	CASSYSRTGDSPLHF	TGTGCCAGCAGTTACTCAAGGACCGGGGATTCACCCCTCCACTTT
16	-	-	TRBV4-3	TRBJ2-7	CASSQEWAQGGYEQYF	TGCGCCAGCAGCCAAGAATGGGCCCAGGGGGGCTACGAGCAGTACTTC
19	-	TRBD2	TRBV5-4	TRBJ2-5	CASSLSFETSGRVRETQYF	TGTGCCAGCAGCTTGTCCTTTGAGACTAGCGGGAGGGTCCGAGAGACCCAGTACTTC
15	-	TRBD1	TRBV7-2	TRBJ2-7	CASSDMRTGGYEQYF	TGTGCCAGCAGCGACATGCGGACAGGGGGTTACGAGCAGTACTTC
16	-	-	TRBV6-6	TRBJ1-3	CASSYPPDRGGNTIYF	TGTGCCAGCAGTTACCCACCCGATAGGGGCGGAAACACCATATATTTT
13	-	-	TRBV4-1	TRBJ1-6	CASSQEPDSPLHF	TGCGCCAGCAGCCAAGAACCCGATTCACCCCTCCACTTT
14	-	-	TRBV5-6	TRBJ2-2	CASSLAGGTGELFF	TGTGCCAGCAGCTTGGCCGGCGGCACCGGGGAGCTGTTTTTT